A single sample is the source of the 21 T cell receptor beta chains below, sequenced in a study of long-term antiretroviral therapy in people with HIV. They ran version v3.0 of the immunoSEQ assay at survey level. The repertoire was sequenced with immunoSEQ multiplex PCR; TCRdb's copy has only in-frame clones and lacks some. Of fewer than 55,000 clones listed, over 90% are singletons. Sequencing used unsorted PBMCs, obtained 3.7 years after starting antiretroviral therapy. All receptors come from a woman between 45 and 60 years old with HIV.

This sequence joins TRBV19 and TRBJ1-2; no firm D call. Per the germline V gene, CDR1 is LNHDA and CDR2 is SQIVND (reference sequence). The CDR3 runs 17 residues. Between the trimmed V and J ends, which lost 4 bases and 8 bases, there was a span of 26 bases. In DNA, the CDR3 is TGTGCCAGTAGTACCCCCACGCAGGAGGGCCTCTTCGGAGGCTACACCTTC. Translated: CASSTPTQEGLFGGYTF.

The chain is built from TRBV2 and TRBJ1-1; the D gene is possibly TRBD1 (6 bases). The CDR3 consists of 12 residues. Germline CDR1 SNHLY, CDR2 FYNNEI. V gave up 3 bases and J gave up 6 bases, with 8 bases separating them. The DNA for the CDR3 is TGTGCCAGCAGTGACAGGGGACCTGAAGCTTTCTTT. Its translation is CASSDRGPEAFF.

The chain combines TRBV6-6 with TRBJ1-3; TRBD1 is a possible D gene (6 bases). The CDR3 is 14 residues long. Between the trimmed V and J ends, which lost 6 bases and 2 bases, there was a span of 11 bases. The germline V gene encodes CDR1 MNHNY and CDR2 SVGAGI (reference sequence). CDR3 residues: CASSPDRTGNTIYF. The DNA of the CDR3 is TGTGCCAGCAGCCCAGACAGGACTGGAAACACCATATATTTT.

This clone was recorded only once. The chain is built from TRBV5-1 and TRBJ2-7; 7 bases match TRBD2. The CDR3 spans 13 residues. The germline gives CDR1 SGHRS, CDR2 YFSETQ. The trim removed 3 bases at V and 5 bases at J, leaving 5 bases unmatched. The CDR3 sequence: CASSSGGGNEQYF. The CDR3 DNA is TGCGCCAGCAGCTCGGGGGGAGGGAACGAGCAGTACTTC.

The genes are TRBV7-6 and TRBJ2-1, with D unclear. The V and J ends lost 1 base and 4 bases respectively, with 11 bases between them. Germline-derived CDR1 and CDR2 are SGHVS and FNYEAQ. The CDR3 is made up of 15 amino acids. CDR3 DNA: TGTGCCAGCAGCTTAGGTGGCGACCCGTACAATGAGCAGTTCTTC. This sequence encodes CASSLGGDPYNEQFF.

This sequence joins TRBV7-2 and TRBJ2-5; 7 bases agree with TRBD2. Germline-derived CDR1 and CDR2 are SGHTA and FQGNSA. The CDR3 is made up of 14 amino acids. Unmatched junction bases numbered 4, after V lost 5 bases and J lost 1 base. The DNA for the CDR3 is TGTGCCAGCAGCAACGTAGCGGGCCAAGAGACCCAGTACTTC. Its translation: CASSNVAGQETQYF.

The genes are TRBV7-3 and TRBJ2-7; TRBD1 matches at 8 bases. Trimming removed 7 bases from V and 4 bases from J; junction bases left unmatched: 15. The CDR3 length is 16 residues. In germline, CDR1 is SGHTA, CDR2 FQGTGA. CDR3 residues: CASTKGEDRETYEQYF. CDR3 bases: TGTGCCAGCACTAAAGGTGAGGACAGGGAAACTTACGAGCAGTACTTC. Variable domain in full (rest from reference TRBV7-3 and TRBJ2-7): GAGVSQTPSNKVTEKGKYVELRCDPISGHTALYWYRQSLGQGPEFLIYFQGTGAADDSGLPNDRFFAVRPEGSVSTLKIQRTERGDSAVYLCASTKGEDRETYEQYFGPGTRLTVT.

This sequence joins TRBV5-8 and TRBJ1-5; 9 bases agree with TRBD1. Germline V lookup: CDR1 SGHTS, CDR2 YDEGEE. The CDR3 has 15 residues. V gave up 4 bases and J gave up 4 bases; unmatched junction bases: 6. The chain's CDR3 is CASSHGTGTNQPQHF. DNA of the CDR3: TGTGCCAGCAGCCACGGGACAGGGACTAATCAGCCCCAGCATTTT.

CDR3 nucleotide sequence: TGCGCCAGCAGCTTAACAGGGGGAATCCAAGAGACCCAGTACTTC. Its protein product is CASSLTGGIQETQYF. The chain is built from TRBV5-1 and TRBJ2-5, with 8 bases aligning to TRBD1. This CDR3 region has 15 residues. The V gene's germline CDR1 is SGHRS and CDR2 YFSETQ. V was pared by 2 bases and J by 1 base, with 4 bases of the junction left unmatched.

Turning to this clone: Distinct nucleotide sequences in the sample also encode this CDR3. The chain uses TRBV9 and TRBJ2-1; possibly TRBD1 or TRBD2 for D (7 bases each). The length of the CDR3 is 14 residues. CDR1 and CDR2 from the germline V gene are SGDLS and YYNGEE. Trimming cost V 2 bases and J 5 bases, with 11 bases left between them. The CDR3 protein is CASSVAGGDNEQFF. DNA for the CDR3: TGTGCCAGCAGCGTGGCAGGGGGGGACAATGAGCAGTTCTTC.

V gene TRBV30 combines with J gene TRBJ2-7, with TRBD2 matching over 8 bases. V lost 1 base, J lost 2 bases, and 7 bases stayed unmatched. Per germline, CDR1 GTSNPN and CDR2 SVGIG (reference sequence). The CDR3 is made up of 15 amino acids. The CDR3 nucleotides read TGTGCCTGGAGTGCCCCGGGGGGGCCTCCCTACGAGCAGTACTTC. Encoded protein: CAWSAPGGPPYEQYF.

The chain has TRBV30 and TRBJ1-5; D perhaps matches TRBD1 (6 bases). Germline CDR1 is GTSNPN and CDR2 is SVGIG (reference sequence). The length of the CDR3 is 14 residues. Trimming cost V 4 bases and J 7 bases, with 17 bases left between them. As DNA, the CDR3 is TGTGCCTGGAAACCCGATGGGGGGCAACAGCCCCAGCATTTT. Its translation: CAWKPDGGQQPQHF.

CDR3 DNA: TGCGCCAGCAGCCAAGTATTAGGGAACTACGTTGACGAGCAGTACTTC. Translated: CASSQVLGNYVDEQYF. V is TRBV4-3 and J is TRBJ2-7; no clear D gene. The V end was cut by 1 base, the J end by 5 bases, with 18 bases between. Germline CDR1 and CDR2: LGHNA and YSLEER. There are 16 residues in the CDR3.

The CDR3 here is CASRRRTGDEKLFF. For the CDR3, the DNA is TGTGCCAGCAGGAGGCGGACAGGGGATGAAAAACTGTTTTTT. This chain links TRBV6-1 with TRBJ1-4, with 9 bases fitting TRBD1. The CDR3 sequence is 14 residues long. Per germline, CDR1 MNHNS and CDR2 SASEGT. J was trimmed by 6 bases and V by 6 bases; bases with no gene match: 5.

The chain carries TRBV5-1 and TRBJ2-2; 8 bases map to TRBD2. The CDR3 runs to 16 residues. V trimming: 4 bases; J trimming: 5 bases; junction bases outside the gene matches: 10. The germline V gene encodes CDR1 SGHRS and CDR2 YFSETQ. The CDR3 bases are TGCGCCAGCAGCCCCGGACGCAGCGGGGGTACCGGGGAGCTGTTTTTT. This translates into CASSPGRSGGTGELFF.

This sequence joins TRBV4-3 and TRBJ1-1; no clear D gene. CDR3 length: 15 amino acids. Germline V gives CDR1 LGHNA, CDR2 YSLEER. The V and J ends lost 2 bases and 4 bases respectively, with 14 bases between them. CDR3 nucleotide sequence: TGCGCCAGCAGCCAAACCATCGACGGTATCACTGAAGCTTTCTTT. It translates to CASSQTIDGITEAFF.

This chain links TRBV5-1 with TRBJ2-2, with D perhaps TRBD1 (6 bases). Trimming left V 0 bases short and J 2 bases short, with 8 bases between. The length of the CDR3 is 15 residues. Germline values: CDR1 SGHRS, CDR2 YFSETQ. CDR3 protein: CASSLVRGNTGELFF. Here the CDR3 DNA reads TGCGCCAGCAGCTTGGTCAGGGGTAACACCGGGGAGCTGTTTTTT. The whole variable domain, filled in from reference TRBV5-1 and TRBJ2-2, reads KAGVTQTPRYLIKTRGQQVTLSCSPISGHRSVSWYQQTPGQGLQFLFEYFSETQRNKGNFPGRFSGRQFSNSRSEMNVSTLELGDSALYLCASSLVRGNTGELFFGEGSRLTVL.

V is TRBV5-6 and J is TRBJ1-3, with D perhaps TRBD1 (6 bases). Deletions cut 4 bases from V and 3 bases from J, with 14 bases between. CDR1 and CDR2 (germline): SGHDT, YYEEEE. The CDR3 consists of 15 residues. The CDR3 coding sequence is TGTGCCAGCAGCCCGGGGACACGGGTTGGAAACACCATATATTTT. Translation: CASSPGTRVGNTIYF.

In this sample, this clone turned up once. This chain links TRBV5-8 with TRBJ2-2, with TRBD1 as a possible D gene (6 bases). The germline V and J ends were trimmed by 2 bases and 0 bases, with 14 bases remaining between them. Per the germline V gene, CDR1 is SGHTS and CDR2 is YDEGEE. The CDR3 extends over 17 amino acids. In DNA form, the CDR3 reads TGTGCCAGCAGCTTCGTAGGGCAGGGGACGAACACCGGGGAGCTGTTTTTT. It yields the protein CASSFVGQGTNTGELFF.

The chain joins TRBV27 to TRBJ2-7, with 10 bases lining up with TRBD2. V shed 6 bases and J 6 bases; nucleotides not matched to a gene: 11. The CDR3 has 15 amino acids. The germline gives CDR1 MNHEY, CDR2 SMNVEV (reference sequence). CDR3 coding DNA: TGTGCCAGCAGCGAACTAGCGGGGAGAGGGATCGAGCAGTACTTC. Amino acids: CASSELAGRGIEQYF.

The J gene is TRBJ2-3, the V gene TRBV2; 9 bases agree with TRBD2. Germline assignment: CDR1 SNHLY and CDR2 FYNNEI. This CDR3 spans 17 amino acids. Unmatched junction bases numbered 10, after V lost 4 bases and J lost 2 bases. CDR3 in DNA: TGTGCCAGCAGTGCGGTCCTAGCGGGGTCGGTCACAGATACGCAGTATTTT. Encoded protein: CASSAVLAGSVTDTQYF.